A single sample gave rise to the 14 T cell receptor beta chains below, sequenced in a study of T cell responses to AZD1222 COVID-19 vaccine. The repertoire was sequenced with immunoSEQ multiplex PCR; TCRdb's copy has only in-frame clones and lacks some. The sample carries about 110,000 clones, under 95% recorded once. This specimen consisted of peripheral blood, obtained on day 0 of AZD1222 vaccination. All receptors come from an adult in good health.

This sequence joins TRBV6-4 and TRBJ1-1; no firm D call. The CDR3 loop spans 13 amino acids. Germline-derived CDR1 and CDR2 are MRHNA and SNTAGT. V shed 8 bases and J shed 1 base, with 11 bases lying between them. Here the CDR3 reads CASGGATNTEAFF. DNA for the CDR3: TGTGCCAGCGGCGGTGCTACGAACACTGAAGCTTTCTTT.

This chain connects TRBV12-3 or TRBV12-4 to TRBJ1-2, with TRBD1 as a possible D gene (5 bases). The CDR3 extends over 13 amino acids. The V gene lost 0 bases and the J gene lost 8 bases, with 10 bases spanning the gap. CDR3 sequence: CASSLAGGGGYTF. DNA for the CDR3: TGTGCCAGCAGTTTAGCTGGGGGGGGAGGCTACACCTTC.

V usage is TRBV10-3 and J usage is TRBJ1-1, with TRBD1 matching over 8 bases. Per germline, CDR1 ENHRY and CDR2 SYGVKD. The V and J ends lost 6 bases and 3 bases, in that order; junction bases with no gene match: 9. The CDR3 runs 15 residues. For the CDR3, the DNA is TGTGCCATCAGAAAGACAGGGGTCGGGGACACTGAAGCTTTCTTT. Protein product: CAIRKTGVGDTEAFF.

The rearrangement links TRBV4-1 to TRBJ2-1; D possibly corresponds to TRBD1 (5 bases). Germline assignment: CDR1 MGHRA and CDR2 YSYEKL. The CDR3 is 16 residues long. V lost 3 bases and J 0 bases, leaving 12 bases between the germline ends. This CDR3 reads CASSQPTGSSYNEQFF. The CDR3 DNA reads TGCGCCAGCAGCCAGCCCACAGGTAGCTCCTACAATGAGCAGTTCTTC.

The CDR3 region has the DNA TGTGCCAGCAGCGCCCGGGGACAGGGAGAGGTTGAAGCTTTCTTT. Translating it yields CASSARGQGEVEAFF. The chain links TRBV11-3 to TRBJ1-1, with 9 positions matching TRBD1. CDR1 is SGHNT, CDR2 YENEEA, per germline. There are 15 residues in the CDR3. J lost 7 bases, V lost 5 bases, and 11 bases had no gene match. Using reference TRBV11-3 and TRBJ1-1 for the parts outside the CDR3, the full variable domain is EAGVVQSPRYKIIEKKQPVAFWCNPISGHNTLYWYLQNLGQGPELLIRYENEEAVDDSQLPKDRFSAERLKGVDSTLKIQPAELGDSAVYLCASSARGQGEVEAFFGQGTRLTVV.

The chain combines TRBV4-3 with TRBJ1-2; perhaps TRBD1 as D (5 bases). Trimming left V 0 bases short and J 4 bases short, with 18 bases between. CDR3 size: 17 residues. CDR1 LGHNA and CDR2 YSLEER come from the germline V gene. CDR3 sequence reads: CASSQEGAGRVGYGYTF. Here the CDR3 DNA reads TGCGCCAGCAGCCAAGAAGGGGCAGGGAGGGTCGGCTATGGCTACACCTTC.

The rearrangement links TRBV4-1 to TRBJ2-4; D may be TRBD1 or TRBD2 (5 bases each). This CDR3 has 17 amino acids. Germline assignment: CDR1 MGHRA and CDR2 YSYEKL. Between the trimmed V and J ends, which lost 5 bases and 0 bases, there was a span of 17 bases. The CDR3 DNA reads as TGCGCCAGCAGCATAGTTAGGACCGGGACAGCCAAAAACATTCAGTACTTC. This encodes CASSIVRTGTAKNIQYF.

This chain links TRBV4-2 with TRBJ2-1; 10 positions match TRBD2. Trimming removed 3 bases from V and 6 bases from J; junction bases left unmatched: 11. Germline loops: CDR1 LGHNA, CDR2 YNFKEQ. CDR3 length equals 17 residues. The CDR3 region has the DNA TGTGCCAGCAGCCACAAAACAACTAGCGGGGTAACCAATGAGCAGTTCTTC. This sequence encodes CASSHKTTSGVTNEQFF.

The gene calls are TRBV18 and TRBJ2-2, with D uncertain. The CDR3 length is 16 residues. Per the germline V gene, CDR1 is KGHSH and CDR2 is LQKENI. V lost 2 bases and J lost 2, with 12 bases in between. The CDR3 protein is CASSPRRTENTGELFF. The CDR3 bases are TGTGCCAGCTCACCAAGAAGGACGGAAAACACCGGGGAGCTGTTTTTT.

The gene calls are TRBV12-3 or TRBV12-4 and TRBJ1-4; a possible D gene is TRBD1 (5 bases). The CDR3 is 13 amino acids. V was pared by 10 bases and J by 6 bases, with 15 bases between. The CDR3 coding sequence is TGTGCCACCTCACGCGGGGCGGATGAAAAACTGTTTTTT. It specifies CATSRGADEKLFF.

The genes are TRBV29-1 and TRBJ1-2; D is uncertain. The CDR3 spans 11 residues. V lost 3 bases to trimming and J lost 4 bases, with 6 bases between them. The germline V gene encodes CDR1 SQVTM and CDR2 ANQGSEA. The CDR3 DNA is TGCAGCGTTGAGCGGTCCTATGGCTACACCTTC. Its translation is CSVERSYGYTF.

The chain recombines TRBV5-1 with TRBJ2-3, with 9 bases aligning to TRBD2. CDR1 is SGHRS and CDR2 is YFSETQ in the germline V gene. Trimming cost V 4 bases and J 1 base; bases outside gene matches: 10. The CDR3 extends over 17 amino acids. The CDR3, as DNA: TGCGCCAGCAGCCGTAAGGCTAGCGGGGTGGGCACAGATACGCAGTATTTT. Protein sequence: CASSRKASGVGTDTQYF.

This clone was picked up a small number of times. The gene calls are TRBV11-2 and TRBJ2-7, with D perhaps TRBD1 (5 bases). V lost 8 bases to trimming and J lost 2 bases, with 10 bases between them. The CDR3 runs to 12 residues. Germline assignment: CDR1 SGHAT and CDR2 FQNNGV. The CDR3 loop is CASDSQAYEQYF. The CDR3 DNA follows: TGTGCCAGCGACTCACAGGCCTACGAGCAGTACTTC.

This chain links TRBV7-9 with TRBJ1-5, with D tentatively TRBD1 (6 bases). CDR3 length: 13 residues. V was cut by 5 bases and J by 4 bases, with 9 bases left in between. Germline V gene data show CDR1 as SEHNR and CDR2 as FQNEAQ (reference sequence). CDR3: CASSRDINQPQHF. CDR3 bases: TGTGCCAGCAGCCGGGACATAAATCAGCCCCAGCATTTT.